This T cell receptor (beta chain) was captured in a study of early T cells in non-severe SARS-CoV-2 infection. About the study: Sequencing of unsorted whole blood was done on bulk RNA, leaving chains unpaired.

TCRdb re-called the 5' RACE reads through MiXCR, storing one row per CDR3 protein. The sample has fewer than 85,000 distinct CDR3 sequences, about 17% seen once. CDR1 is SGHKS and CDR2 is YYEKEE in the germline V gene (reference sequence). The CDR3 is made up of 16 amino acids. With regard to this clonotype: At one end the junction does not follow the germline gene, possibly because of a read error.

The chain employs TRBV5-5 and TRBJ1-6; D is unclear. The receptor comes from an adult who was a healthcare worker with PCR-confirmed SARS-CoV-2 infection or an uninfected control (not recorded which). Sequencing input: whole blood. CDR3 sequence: CDSSLAQQYYNSPLHF. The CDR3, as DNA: TGTGACAGCAGCTTGGCCCAACAGTACTATAATTCACCCCTCCACTTT.